This T cell receptor (beta chain) was found in a study of regulatory T cells in long-lasting Graves disease. V was pared by 5 bases and J by 4 bases, with 11 bases of the junction left unmatched. CDR3 size: 17 residues. The germline gives CDR1 MDHEN, CDR2 SYDVKM. Both iRepertoire HTBI primers and Arm-PCR of CDR3 regions were used to build the TCR beta libraries. Source study methods: Across the samples, identification revealed 55 to 75 TRBV and 13 to 15 TRBJ segments. MiXCR, run by TCRdb on the multiplex PCR reads, gives a single entry per CDR3 protein. The V and J calls follow TCRdb's processing rather than the paper's. Found here are roughly 700,000 distinct CDR3 sequences, 30% of them singletons; the top ten hold about two fifths. Time point here: persistent/refractory GD, antithyroid drugs over 5 years with positive TRAb. RNA isolated from PBMCs was used to make the TCR library.

The TCR comes from a female donor with Graves disease. This sequence joins TRBV28 and TRBJ1-4; 9 positions match TRBD1. The sample here was peripheral blood mononuclear cells (PBMCs), taken when the disease was refractory, from a patient treated with antithyroid drugs. CDR3 protein: CASSRARDRVFNEKLFF. The CDR3 nucleotides are TGTGCCAGCAGTAGAGCCCGGGACAGGGTCTTTAATGAAAAACTGTTTTTT.